A selection of T cell receptor beta chains follows, all from one sample in a study of identical twins. TCRdb independently ran MiXCR on the 5' RACE reads; one entry per CDR3 protein. This table has 500,000 to 600,000 distinct CDR3 sequences, around 20% appearing once. This sample was also put to use in a study of T cells expressing NK-cell markers.

Source material: CD4+ T cells sorted from blood. Source of these receptors: a young woman in good health. The CDR3 runs from the conserved cysteine through the conserved F or W. Fields, in order: clone size, D gene, J gene, V gene, CDR3 protein, CDR3 DNA. The D gene is left open where the match is weak. Rows give clone size only sometimes, using once, few, many, or a class for an expanded clone.

>NA|NA|TRBJ2-7|TRBV12-3/TRBV12-4
CASSRLRGGEQYF
TGTGCCAGCAGTCGACTACGCGGAGGCGAGCAGTACTTC
>NA|TRBD1|TRBJ2-7|TRBV7-9
CASSRTGQGLLAYEQYF
TGTGCCAGCAGCCGAACGGGACAGGGATTACTGGCGTACGAGCAGTACTTC
>NA|NA|TRBJ1-2|TRBV20-1
CSATTPLTDRGYTF
TGCAGTGCTACCACCCCCCTGACGGATAGGGGCTACACCTTC
>many|NA|TRBJ2-7|TRBV6-6
CASCRLTAYEQYF
TGTGCCAGCTGTCGACTTACGGCCTACGAGCAGTACTTC
>NA|NA|TRBJ1-1|TRBV29-1
CSVVYPGAFF
TGCAGCGTCGTGTATCCGGGGGCTTTCTTT
>NA|NA|TRBJ1-2|TRBV3-1
CASSHSTGNYGYTF
TGTGCCAGCAGCCATTCGACAGGCAACTATGGCTACACCTTC
>NA|NA|TRBJ1-2|TRBV20-1
CSALSGNYGYTF
TGCAGTGCCCTGAGCGGGAACTATGGCTACACCTTC
>NA|TRBD1|TRBJ1-2|TRBV10-3
CAISSRDSNYGYTF
TGTGCCATCAGCTCCCGGGACAGCAACTATGGCTACACCTTC
>many|NA|TRBJ2-1|TRBV7-2
CASSLFSSFSYNEQFF
TGTGCCAGCAGCTTATTCTCCAGCTTCTCCTACAATGAGCAGTTCTTC
>few|NA|TRBJ2-1|TRBV12-3/TRBV12-4
CATLPYNEQFF
TGTGCAACTCTCCCTTACAATGAGCAGTTCTTC
>NA|TRBD2|TRBJ2-5|TRBV10-1
CASSGIAGETQYF
TGCGCCAGCAGTGGAATAGCGGGAGAGACCCAGTACTTC
>NA|NA|TRBJ2-2|TRBV11-2
CASSLGVLLFF
TGTGCCAGCAGCTTAGGGGTCTTGCTGTTTTTT
>NA|NA|TRBJ1-1|TRBV7-9
CASTAAGEAFF
TGTGCCAGCACGGCGGCCGGCGAGGCTTTCTTT
>NA|NA|TRBJ1-2|TRBV20-1
CSARSTDYGYTF
TGCAGTGCTAGATCGACAGACTATGGCTACACCTTC
>many|TRBD1|TRBJ1-2|TRBV5-1
CASSLGTGEGYTF
TGCGCCAGCAGCCTCGGGACAGGGGAAGGCTACACCTTC
>NA|TRBD2|TRBJ2-5|TRBV7-9
CASSFVTSGRGETQYF
TGTGCCAGCAGCTTTGTGACTAGCGGGAGAGGAGAGACCCAGTACTTC
>NA|NA|TRBJ2-1|TRBV9
CASSVAPQINEQFF
TGTGCCAGCAGCGTAGCCCCACAGATCAATGAGCAGTTCTTC
>NA|TRBD1|TRBJ1-2|TRBV20-1
CSASGTGRGYTF
TGCAGTGCTAGTGGGACAGGGCGAGGCTACACCTTC
>NA|TRBD2|TRBJ2-1|TRBV12-3/TRBV12-4
CASSRERGLHNEQFF
TGTGCCAGCAGTAGGGAGAGGGGACTACACAATGAGCAGTTCTTC
>NA|NA|TRBJ2-5|TRBV30
CAWSRGPRLQETQYF
TGTGCCTGGAGTCGGGGACCACGTCTTCAAGAGACCCAGTACTTC
>few|NA|TRBJ2-3|TRBV20-1
CSARAGGRGRDMQYF
TGCAGTGCTAGGGCCGGGGGGCGCGGTAGAGATATGCAGTATTTT
>NA|NA|TRBJ2-4|TRBV10-3
CATERGERGTKNIQYF
TGTGCCACCGAAAGGGGGGAGAGGGGGACCAAAAACATTCAGTACTTC
>few|NA|TRBJ2-7|TRBV18
CASFGGGRGNYEQYF
TGTGCCAGCTTCGGAGGGGGCCGGGGGAACTACGAGCAGTACTTC
>few|TRBD1|TRBJ1-4|TRBV20-1
CSASGTENEKLFF
TGCAGTGCTAGCGGGACAGAAAATGAAAAACTGTTTTTT
>NA|TRBD2|TRBJ2-1|TRBV10-3
CAIRRPAEAGVNNEQFF
TGTGCCATCAGACGGCCGGCGGAAGCGGGGGTCAACAATGAGCAGTTCTTC
>many|NA|TRBJ2-1|TRBV27
CASSRQWSSYNEQFF
TGTGCCAGCAGTCGACAATGGAGCTCCTACAATGAGCAGTTCTTC
>few|TRBD2|TRBJ2-3|TRBV12-3/TRBV12-4
CASTGLAGLTDTQYF
TGTGCCAGCACGGGACTAGCGGGTCTCACAGATACGCAGTATTTT
>NA|TRBD2|TRBJ2-1|TRBV6-2/TRBV6-3
CASSYPRLAGTYNEQFF
TGTGCCAGCAGTTACCCCCGACTAGCGGGAACGTACAATGAGCAGTTCTTC
>NA|TRBD2|TRBJ2-1|TRBV10-3
CAISGERGGDEQFF
TGTGCCATCAGTGGGGAACGGGGGGGCGATGAGCAGTTCTTC
>NA|NA|TRBJ2-7|TRBV20-1
CSALYSEQYF
TGCAGTGCTTTATATAGCGAGCAGTACTTC
>NA|TRBD1|TRBJ1-1|TRBV20-1
CSAFHRGRMNTEAFF
TGCAGTGCTTTCCACAGGGGAAGAATGAACACTGAAGCTTTCTTT
>NA|NA|TRBJ1-1|TRBV20-1
CSALDPNTEAFF
TGCAGTGCTTTGGACCCGAACACTGAAGCTTTCTTT
>few|NA|TRBJ1-2|TRBV27
CASSLSRGRGPTFYGYTF
TGTGCCAGCAGTTTATCGAGGGGCAGGGGCCCGACCTTCTATGGCTACACCTTC
>NA|TRBD2|TRBJ2-3|TRBV7-8
CASSSLTSGGTIFFTDTQYF
TGTGCCAGCAGCAGCCTGACTAGCGGGGGGACAATTTTTTTCACAGATACGCAGTATTTT
>NA|TRBD1|TRBJ1-2|TRBV4-3
CASSQRQGAAGYTF
TGCGCCAGCAGCCAAAGACAGGGTGCGGCGGGCTACACCTTC
>few|TRBD1|TRBJ1-5|TRBV5-1
CASSLDPGTGRQPQHF
TGCGCCAGCAGCTTGGACCCCGGGACAGGAAGACAGCCCCAGCATTTT
>NA|TRBD1|TRBJ1-2|TRBV27
CASSPTGLGSYGYTF
TGTGCCAGCAGTCCGACAGGGCTGGGGTCTTATGGCTACACCTTC
>few|NA|TRBJ2-3|TRBV20-1
CSGISRRGGDTQYF
TGCAGTGGCATTTCCCGCCGCGGTGGGGATACGCAGTATTTT
>NA|TRBD2|TRBJ2-7|TRBV6-1
CASREIGGGANEQYF
TGTGCCAGCAGAGAAATAGGCGGGGGGGCAAACGAGCAGTACTTC
>NA|NA|TRBJ2-5|TRBV5-1
CASSPPGSSLPQETQYF
TGCGCCAGCAGTCCTCCGGGATCTAGTCTACCACAAGAGACCCAGTACTTC
>few|NA|TRBJ1-2|TRBV20-1
CSATTSHYGYTF
TGCAGTGCTACCACCTCCCATTATGGCTACACCTTC
>NA|TRBD2|TRBJ2-7|TRBV6-1
CATKREDTYEQYF
TGTGCCACCAAGCGGGAGGACACCTACGAGCAGTACTTC
>few|NA|TRBJ2-5|TRBV5-5
CASSLEWGHSYKTQYF
TGTGCCAGCAGCTTGGAGTGGGGACACTCATATAAGACCCAGTACTTC
>NA|TRBD1|TRBJ2-5|TRBV27
CASSPPATRTGSQETQYF
TGTGCCAGCAGTCCCCCAGCTACCCGGACAGGGTCCCAAGAGACCCAGTACTTC